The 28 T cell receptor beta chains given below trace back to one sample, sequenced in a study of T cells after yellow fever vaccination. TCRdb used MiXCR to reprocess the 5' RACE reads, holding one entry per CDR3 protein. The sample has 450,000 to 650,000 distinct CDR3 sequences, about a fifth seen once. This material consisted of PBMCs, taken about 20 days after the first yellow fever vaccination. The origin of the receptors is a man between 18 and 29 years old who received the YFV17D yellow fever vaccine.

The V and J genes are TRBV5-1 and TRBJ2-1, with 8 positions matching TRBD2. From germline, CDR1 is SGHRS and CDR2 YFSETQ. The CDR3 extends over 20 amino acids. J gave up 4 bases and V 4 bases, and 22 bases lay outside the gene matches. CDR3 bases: TGCGCCAGCAGCAGACGACGACAGGCCCTGGGAACTAGCGGTTACAATGAGCAGTTCTTC. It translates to CASSRRRQALGTSGYNEQFF. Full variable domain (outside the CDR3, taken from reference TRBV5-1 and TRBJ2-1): KAGVTQTPRYLIKTRGQQVTLSCSPISGHRSVSWYQQTPGQGLQFLFEYFSETQRNKGNFPGRFSGRQFSNSRSEMNVSTLELGDSALYLCASSRRRQALGTSGYNEQFFGPGTRLTVL.

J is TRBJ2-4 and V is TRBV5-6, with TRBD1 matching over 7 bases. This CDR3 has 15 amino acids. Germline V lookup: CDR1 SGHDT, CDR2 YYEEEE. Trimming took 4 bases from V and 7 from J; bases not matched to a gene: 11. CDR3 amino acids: CASSADRALGNIQYF. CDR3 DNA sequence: TGTGCCAGCAGCGCAGACAGGGCCCTGGGCAACATTCAGTACTTC.

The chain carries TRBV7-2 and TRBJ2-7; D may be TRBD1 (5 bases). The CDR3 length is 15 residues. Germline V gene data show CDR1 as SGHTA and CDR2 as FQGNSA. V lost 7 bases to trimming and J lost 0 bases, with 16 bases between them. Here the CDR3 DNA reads TGTGCCAGCACCCTAGGGGCAGAATCCTCCTACGAGCAGTACGTC. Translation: CASTLGAESSYEQYV.

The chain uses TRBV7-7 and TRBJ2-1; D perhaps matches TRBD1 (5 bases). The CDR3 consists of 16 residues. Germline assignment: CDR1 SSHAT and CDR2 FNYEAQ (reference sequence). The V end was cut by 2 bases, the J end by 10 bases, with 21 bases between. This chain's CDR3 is CASSLKPMGRMGEQFF. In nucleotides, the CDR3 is TGTGCCAGCAGCTTAAAACCTATGGGGCGGATGGGAGAGCAGTTCTTC. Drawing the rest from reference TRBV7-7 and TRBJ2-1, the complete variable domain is GAGVSQSPRYKVTKRGQDVTLRCDPISSHATLYWYQQALGQGPEFLTYFNYEAQPDKSGLPSDRFSAERPEGSISTLTIQRTEQRDSAMYRCASSLKPMGRMGEQFFGPGTRLTVL.

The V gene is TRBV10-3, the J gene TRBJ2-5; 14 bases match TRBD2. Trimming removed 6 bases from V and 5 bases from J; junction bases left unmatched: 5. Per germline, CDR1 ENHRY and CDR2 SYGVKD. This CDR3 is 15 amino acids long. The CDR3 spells CAIRAGLAGEETQYF. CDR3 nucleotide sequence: TGTGCCATCAGGGCGGGACTAGCGGGGGAGGAGACCCAGTACTTC.

The CDR3 region is CASSLGQAGGQYIQYF. CDR3 coding DNA: TGTGCCAGCAGTTTAGGGCAAGCGGGGGGGCAGTACATTCAGTACTTC. J is TRBJ2-4 and V is TRBV12-3 or TRBV12-4; 10 bases fit TRBD2. V dropped 1 base and J dropped 8; count of bases not matched to a gene: 8. CDR3 size: 16 residues.

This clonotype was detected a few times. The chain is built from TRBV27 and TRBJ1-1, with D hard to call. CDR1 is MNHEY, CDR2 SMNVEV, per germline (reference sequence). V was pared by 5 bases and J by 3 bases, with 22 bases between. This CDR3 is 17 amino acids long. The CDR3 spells CASSLAAGVFTDTEAFF. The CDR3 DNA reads TGTGCCAGCAGTCTAGCCGCCGGGGTTTTTACGGACACTGAAGCTTTCTTT.

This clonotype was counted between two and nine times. The DNA of the CDR3 is TGCGCCAGGACAGGGGGCGCCCCCCTCCACTTT. Its protein product is CARTGGAPLHF. The rearrangement uses TRBV10-1 and TRBJ1-6, with 10 bases fitting TRBD1. The CDR3 runs to 11 residues. Germline loops: CDR1 WNHNN, CDR2 SYGVQD (reference sequence). V trimming: 9 bases; J trimming: 13 bases; junction bases outside the gene matches: 3.

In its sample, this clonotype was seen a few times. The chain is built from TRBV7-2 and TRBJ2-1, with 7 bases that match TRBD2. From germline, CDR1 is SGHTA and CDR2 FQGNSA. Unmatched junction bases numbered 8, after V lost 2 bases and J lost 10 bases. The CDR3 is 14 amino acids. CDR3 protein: CASSLMAGEDEQFF. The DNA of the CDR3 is TGTGCCAGCAGCTTAATGGCGGGGGAGGACGAGCAGTTCTTC.

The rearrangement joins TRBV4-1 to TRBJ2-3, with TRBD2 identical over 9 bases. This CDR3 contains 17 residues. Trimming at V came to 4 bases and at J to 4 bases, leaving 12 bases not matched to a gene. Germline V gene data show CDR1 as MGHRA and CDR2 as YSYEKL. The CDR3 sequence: CASSPLGRGGNADTQYF. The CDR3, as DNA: TGCGCCAGCAGCCCCCTGGGGCGGGGGGGCAACGCAGATACGCAGTATTTT.

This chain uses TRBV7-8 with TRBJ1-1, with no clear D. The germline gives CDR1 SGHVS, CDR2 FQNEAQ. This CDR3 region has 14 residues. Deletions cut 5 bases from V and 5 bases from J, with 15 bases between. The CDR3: CASSPTGPRTEAFF. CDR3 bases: TGTGCCAGCAGCCCCACCGGGCCCAGGACTGAAGCTTTCTTT.

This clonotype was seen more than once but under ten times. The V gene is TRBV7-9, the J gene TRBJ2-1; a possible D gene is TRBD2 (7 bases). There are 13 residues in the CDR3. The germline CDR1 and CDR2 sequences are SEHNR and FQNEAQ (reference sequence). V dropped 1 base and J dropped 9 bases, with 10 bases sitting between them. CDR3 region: CASSLDREGEQFF. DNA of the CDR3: TGTGCCAGCAGCTTAGACAGGGAGGGTGAGCAGTTCTTC.

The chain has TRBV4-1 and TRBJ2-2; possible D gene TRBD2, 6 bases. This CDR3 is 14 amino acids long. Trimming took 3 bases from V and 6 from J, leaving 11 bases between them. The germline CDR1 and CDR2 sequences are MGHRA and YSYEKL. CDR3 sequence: CASSQTGDPGELFF. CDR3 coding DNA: TGCGCCAGCAGCCAGACGGGGGACCCCGGGGAGCTGTTTTTT.

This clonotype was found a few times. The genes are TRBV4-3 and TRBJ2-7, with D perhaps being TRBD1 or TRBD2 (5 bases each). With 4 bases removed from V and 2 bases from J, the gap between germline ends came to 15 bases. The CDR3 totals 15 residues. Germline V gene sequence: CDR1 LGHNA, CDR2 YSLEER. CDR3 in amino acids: CASSLYLGETYEQYV. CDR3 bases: TGCGCCAGCAGCCTATACCTAGGGGAGACCTACGAGCAGTACGTC.

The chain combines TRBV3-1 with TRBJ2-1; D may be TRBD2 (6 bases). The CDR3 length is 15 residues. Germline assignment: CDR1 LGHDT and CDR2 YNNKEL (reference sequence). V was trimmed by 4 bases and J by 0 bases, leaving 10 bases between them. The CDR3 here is CASSRTTHSYNEQFF. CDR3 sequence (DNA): TGTGCCAGCAGCCGGACTACCCACTCCTACAATGAGCAGTTCTTC.

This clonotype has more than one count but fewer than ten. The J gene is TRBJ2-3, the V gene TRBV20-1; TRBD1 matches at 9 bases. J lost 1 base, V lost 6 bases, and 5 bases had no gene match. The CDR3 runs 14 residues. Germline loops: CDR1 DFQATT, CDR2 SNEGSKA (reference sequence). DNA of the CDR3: TGCAGTGCCAGGGACAGGGTGGGCACAGATACGCAGTATTTT. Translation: CSARDRVGTDTQYF.

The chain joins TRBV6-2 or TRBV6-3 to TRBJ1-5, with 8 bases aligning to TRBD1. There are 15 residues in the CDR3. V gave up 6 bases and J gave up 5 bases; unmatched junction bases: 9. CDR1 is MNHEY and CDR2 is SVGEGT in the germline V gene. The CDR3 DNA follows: TGTGCCAGCAGCAAGAGGACAGGGCCTGATCAGCCCCAGCATTTT. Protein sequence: CASSKRTGPDQPQHF.

DNA for the CDR3: TGCAGCGTTGTACGTTCCCAGGGCAGAGAGACCCAGTACTTC. This gives the protein CSVVRSQGRETQYF. The chain combines TRBV29-1 with TRBJ2-5, with a tentative D call TRBD1 (5 bases). The germline V gene has CDR1 SQVTM and CDR2 ANQGSEA. The V end was cut by 4 bases, the J end by 4 bases, with 16 bases between. The CDR3 totals 14 residues.

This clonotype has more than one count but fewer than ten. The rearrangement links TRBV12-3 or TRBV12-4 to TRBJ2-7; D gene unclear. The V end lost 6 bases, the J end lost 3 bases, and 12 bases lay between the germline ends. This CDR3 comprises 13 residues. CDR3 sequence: CASRGGYNYEQYF. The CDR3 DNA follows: TGTGCCAGCAGGGGTGGTTATAACTACGAGCAGTACTTC.

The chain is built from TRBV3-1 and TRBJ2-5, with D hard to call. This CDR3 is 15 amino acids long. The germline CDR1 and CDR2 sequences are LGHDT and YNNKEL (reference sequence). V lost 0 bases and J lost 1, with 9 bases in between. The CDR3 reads CASSQEVETQETQYF. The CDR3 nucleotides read TGTGCCAGCAGCCAAGAAGTGGAAACCCAAGAGACCCAGTACTTC.

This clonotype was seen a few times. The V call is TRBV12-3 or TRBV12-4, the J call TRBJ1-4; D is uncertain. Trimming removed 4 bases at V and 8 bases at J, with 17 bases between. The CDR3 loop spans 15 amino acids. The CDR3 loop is CASSYAGGRREKLFF. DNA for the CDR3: TGTGCCAGCAGTTATGCGGGAGGTCGTAGGGAAAAACTGTTTTTT.

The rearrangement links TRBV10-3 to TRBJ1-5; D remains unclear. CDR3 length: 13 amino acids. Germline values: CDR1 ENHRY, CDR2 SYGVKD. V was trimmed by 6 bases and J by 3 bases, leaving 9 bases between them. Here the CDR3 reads CAIRPGFNQPQHF. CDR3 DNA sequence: TGTGCCATCAGACCCGGATTCAATCAGCCCCAGCATTTT.

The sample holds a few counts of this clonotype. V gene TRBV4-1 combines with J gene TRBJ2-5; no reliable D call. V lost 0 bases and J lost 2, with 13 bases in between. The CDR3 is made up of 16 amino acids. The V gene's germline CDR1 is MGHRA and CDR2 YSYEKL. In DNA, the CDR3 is TGCGCCAGCAGCCAAGATTCCCCCCAAAATCAAGAGACCCAGTACTTC. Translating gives CASSQDSPQNQETQYF.

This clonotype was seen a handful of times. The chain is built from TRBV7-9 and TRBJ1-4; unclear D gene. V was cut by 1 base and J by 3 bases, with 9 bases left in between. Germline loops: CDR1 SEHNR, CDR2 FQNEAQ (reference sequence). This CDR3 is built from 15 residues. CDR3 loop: CASSLEEAPNEKLFF. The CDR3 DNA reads TGTGCCAGCAGCTTAGAGGAGGCCCCTAATGAAAAACTGTTTTTT.

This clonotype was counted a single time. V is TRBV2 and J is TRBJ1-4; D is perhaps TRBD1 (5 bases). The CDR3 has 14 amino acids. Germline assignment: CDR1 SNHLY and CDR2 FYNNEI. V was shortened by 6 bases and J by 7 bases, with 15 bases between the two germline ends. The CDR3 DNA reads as TGTGCCAGCAGGAGGAACGGAGGGGCTGAAAAACTGTTTTTT. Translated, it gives CASRRNGGAEKLFF.

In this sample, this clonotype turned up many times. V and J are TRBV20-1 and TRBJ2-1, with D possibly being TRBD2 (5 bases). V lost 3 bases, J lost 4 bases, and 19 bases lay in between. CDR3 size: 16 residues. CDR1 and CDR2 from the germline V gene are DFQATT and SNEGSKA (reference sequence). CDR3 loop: CSASTPGSGNYNEQFF. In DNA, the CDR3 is TGCAGTGCTAGCACCCCGGGGAGCGGTAATTACAATGAGCAGTTCTTC.

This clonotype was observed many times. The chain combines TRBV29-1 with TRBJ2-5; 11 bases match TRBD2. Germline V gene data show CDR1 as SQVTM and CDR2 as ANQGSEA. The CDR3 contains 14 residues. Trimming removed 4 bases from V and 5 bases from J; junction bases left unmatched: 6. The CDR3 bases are TGCAGCGTTGGACCCACTAGCGGGGGTGAGACCCAGTACTTC. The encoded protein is CSVGPTSGGETQYF.

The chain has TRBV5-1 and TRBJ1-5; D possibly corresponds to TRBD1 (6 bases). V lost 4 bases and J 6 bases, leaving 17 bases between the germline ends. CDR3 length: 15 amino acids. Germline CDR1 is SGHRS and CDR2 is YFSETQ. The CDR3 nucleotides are TGCGCCAGCAGCAAGGAGGGGGGGCTGATTCAGCCCCAGCATTTT. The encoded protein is CASSKEGGLIQPQHF.